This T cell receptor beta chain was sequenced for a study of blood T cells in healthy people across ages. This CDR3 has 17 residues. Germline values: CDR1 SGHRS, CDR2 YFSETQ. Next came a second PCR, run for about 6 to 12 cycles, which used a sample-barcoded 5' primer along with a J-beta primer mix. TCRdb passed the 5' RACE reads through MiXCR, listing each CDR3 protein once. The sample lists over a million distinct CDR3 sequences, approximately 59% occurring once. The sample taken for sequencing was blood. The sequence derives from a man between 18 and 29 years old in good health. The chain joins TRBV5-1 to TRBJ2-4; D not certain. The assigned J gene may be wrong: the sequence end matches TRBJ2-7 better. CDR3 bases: TGCGCCAGCAGCTTCGGCGCCGTGTCCAGCGCCAACTACGAGCAGTACTTC. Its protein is CASSFGAVSSANYEQYF.